This entry lists 3 T cell receptor beta chains sequenced from one sample in a study of blood T cells in healthy people across ages. Alongside a J-beta primer mix, a sample-barcoded 5' primer served in a second PCR lasting about 6 to 12 cycles. Each CDR3 protein gets one entry after TCRdb re-called the 5' RACE reads with MiXCR. The sample records approximately 1,700,000 distinct CDR3 sequences, 30% to 40% being singletons. The sequenced sample consisted of blood. These TCRs come from a human donor in good health.

V is TRBV29-1 and J is TRBJ2-1; D might be TRBD1 (5 bases). The CDR3 consists of 15 residues. The V gene's germline CDR1 is SQVTM and CDR2 ANQGSEA. Trimming took off 5 bases at V and 7 bases at J, with 21 bases between the two ends. The CDR3 DNA reads as TGCAGCGTTATCCCATGGAGAACAGGTCCTAATGAGCAGTTCTTC. Protein product: CSVIPWRTGPNEQFF.

V is TRBV29-1 and J is TRBJ2-6, with TRBD2 matching over 7 bases. CDR1 and CDR2 from the germline V gene are SQVTM and ANQGSEA. Losses at the gene ends were 6 bases for V and 4 bases for J; bases not matched to a gene: 12. The CDR3 is 16 amino acids. The CDR3 loop reads CSVGGDFSAGANVLTF. The CDR3 DNA is TGCAGCGTGGGGGGGGACTTTTCGGCCGGGGCCAACGTCCTGACTTTC. The full variable domain, completed using reference TRBV29-1 and TRBJ2-6, is SAVISQKPSRDICQRGTSLTIQCQVDSQVTMMFWYRQQPGQSLTLIATANQGSEATYESGFVIDKFPISRPNLTFSTLTVSNMSPEDSSIYLCSVGGDFSAGANVLTFGAGSRLTVL.

The chain has TRBV6-6 and TRBJ2-7; 7 nucleotides match TRBD1. The V gene end was trimmed by 4 bases and the J gene end by 2 bases; junction bases not matched to a gene: 5. Germline CDR1 and CDR2: MNHNY and SVGAGI (reference sequence). The CDR3 runs to 14 residues. The DNA for the CDR3 is TGTGCCAGCAGTTTCGGACAGGTCCCCTACGAGCAGTACTTC. Protein: CASSFGQVPYEQYF.